This passage covers 32 T cell receptor beta chains from one sample sequenced in a study of blood T cell dynamics during melanoma immunotherapy. Described time point: pre-treatment baseline. The repertoire was sequenced with immunoSEQ multiplex PCR; TCRdb's copy has only in-frame clones and lacks some. Of 15,000 to 20,000 clones listed, around 83% were seen once; the top ten hold approximately 8.1%. Sequenced material: blood, taken from a patient treated with checkpoint blockade. All receptors derive from a human donor with melanoma.

J is TRBJ2-5 and V is TRBV7-9; either TRBD1 or TRBD2 may supply D (5 bases each). CDR1 and CDR2 from the germline V gene are SEHNR and FQNEAQ (reference sequence). The CDR3 is 13 amino acids. Trimming stripped 5 bases from V and 4 bases from J, with 11 bases between. DNA of the CDR3: TGTGCCAGCAGCCGTCCCGGGACAGAGACCCAGTACTTC. This sequence encodes CASSRPGTETQYF. Full variable domain (missing parts from reference TRBV7-9 and TRBJ2-5): DTGVSQNPRHKITKRGQNVTFRCDPISEHNRLYWYRQTLGQGPEFLTYFQNEAQLEKSRLLSDRFSAERPKGSFSTLEIQRTEQGDSAMYLCASSRPGTETQYFGPGTRLLVL.

The rearrangement uses TRBV4-3 and TRBJ2-1; weak D call: TRBD2 (6 bases). V was trimmed by 3 bases and J by 2 bases, leaving 14 bases between them. The CDR3 spans 16 residues. Looked up from germline, CDR1 is LGHNA and CDR2 is YSLEER. The CDR3 region has the DNA TGCGCCAGCAGCCAGAGACTAGATTCCGCCTACAATGAGCAGTTCTTC. It is translated as CASSQRLDSAYNEQFF.

This sequence joins TRBV6-5 and TRBJ2-3; D unclear. CDR3 size: 13 residues. CDR1 and CDR2 (germline): MNHEY, SVGAGI. The V end lost 7 bases, the J end lost 6 bases, and 14 bases lay between the germline ends. The CDR3 loop is CASKGRGSDTQYF. The CDR3 nucleotides read TGTGCCAGCAAGGGCCGTGGCTCCGATACGCAGTATTTT.

The chain combines TRBV7-3 with TRBJ2-1; TRBD2 aligns across 9 bases. CDR1 is SGHTA, CDR2 FQGTGA, per germline. This CDR3 comprises 16 residues. The junction had 8 bases not matched to a gene; V was cut back by 7 bases and J by 1 base. This CDR3 is CASNEAGGGSYNEQFF. DNA of the CDR3: TGTGCCAGCAACGAAGCGGGAGGAGGGTCCTACAATGAGCAGTTCTTC.

The rearrangement links TRBV5-6 to TRBJ2-1, with a tentative D call TRBD2 (6 bases). Trimming shortened V by 5 bases and J by 4 bases, and 16 bases separated the two germline ends. The CDR3 consists of 15 residues. The germline V gene has CDR1 SGHDT and CDR2 YYEEEE. In DNA form, the CDR3 reads TGTGCCAGCAGTACCTTAGCGGCCCTGTACAATGAGCAGTTCTTC. Residues: CASSTLAALYNEQFF.

The chain uses TRBV10-2 and TRBJ1-5; 9 bases map to TRBD1. The V and J ends lost 3 bases and 6 bases, in that order; junction bases with no gene match: 9. Germline loops: CDR1 WSHSY, CDR2 SAAADI. The CDR3 loop spans 16 amino acids. DNA of the CDR3: TGCGCCAGCAGTGAATCCGGGACAGGGAAGATTCAGCCCCAGCATTTT. This sequence encodes CASSESGTGKIQPQHF.

The V and J genes are TRBV15 and TRBJ1-5, with TRBD1 as a possible D gene (6 bases). The CDR3 has 15 amino acids. With 8 bases removed from V and 0 bases from J, the gap between germline ends came to 14 bases. The germline V gene encodes CDR1 LNHNV and CDR2 YYDKDF (reference sequence). The DNA for the CDR3 is TGTGCCACCCGACAGGTTCGTGATAGCAATCAGCCCCAGCATTTT. This gives the protein CATRQVRDSNQPQHF.

The rearrangement uses TRBV7-6 and TRBJ1-1; the D is unclear. The CDR3 is 13 amino acids. V lost 1 base and J 4 bases, leaving 7 bases between the germline ends. CDR1 and CDR2 (germline): SGHVS, FNYEAQ. CDR3 protein: CASSLDLVTEAFF. The CDR3, as DNA: TGTGCCAGCAGCTTAGACCTGGTCACTGAAGCTTTCTTT.

The rearrangement links TRBV27 to TRBJ2-2; no definite D call. Trimming left V 1 base short and J 6 bases short, with 9 bases between. Looked up from germline, CDR1 is MNHEY and CDR2 is SMNVEV (reference sequence). CDR3 length equals 14 residues. This CDR3 reads CASSLWGMAGELFF. In nucleotides, the CDR3 is TGTGCCAGCAGTTTATGGGGAATGGCCGGGGAGCTGTTTTTT.

Details on this clone: One junction end does not reproduce the germline sequence, and a read error may be involved. This sequence joins TRBV7-7 and TRBJ2-2, with 13 bases lining up with TRBD2. The germline gives CDR1 SSHAT, CDR2 FNYEAQ (reference sequence). The length of the CDR3 is 17 residues. The CDR3 loop is CASSSLAGGPGTGELFF. The CDR3 DNA follows: TGTGCTAGCAGCTCACTAGCGGGAGGGCCAGGAACCGGGGAGCTGTTTTTT.

The genes are TRBV19 and TRBJ1-5, with no clear D. The V gene's germline CDR1 is LNHDA and CDR2 SQIVND (reference sequence). There are 18 residues in the CDR3. V lost 5 bases to trimming and J lost 4 bases, with 24 bases between them. CDR3 sequence (DNA): TGTGCCAGTAGTGACCAGCGCCCTTTTACCCGGGCTAATCAGCCCCAGCATTTT. Amino acids: CASSDQRPFTRANQPQHF.

This chain connects TRBV13 to TRBJ2-5, with 9 bases matching TRBD1. The DNA end is more similar to TRBJ2-7, so the J call may be wrong. Germline V gives CDR1 PRHDT, CDR2 FYEKMQ (reference sequence). The CDR3 contains 15 residues. CDR3 DNA: TGTGCCAGCAGCTTAGGCCCCGGGACAGGGATCGAGCAGTACTTC. Its translation: CASSLGPGTGIEQYF.

This chain joins TRBV9 and TRBJ2-5, with D possibly matching TRBD2 (6 bases). Germline-derived CDR1 and CDR2 are SGDLS and YYNGEE. The CDR3 spans 15 residues. The V end was cut by 0 bases, the J end by 2 bases, with 11 bases between. The CDR3 is CASSVATGGQETQYF. The CDR3 coding sequence is TGTGCCAGCAGCGTAGCTACTGGGGGGCAAGAGACCCAGTACTTC.

The chain links TRBV11-2 to TRBJ1-2; D is undetermined. The V end was cut by 0 bases, the J end by 4 bases, with 3 bases between. CDR1 is SGHAT, CDR2 FQNNGV, per germline. This CDR3 is 12 amino acids long. CDR3: CASSLDTYGYTF. DNA for the CDR3: TGTGCCAGCAGCTTAGATACCTATGGCTACACCTTC.

The V call is TRBV27, the J call TRBJ2-2, with a tentative D call TRBD2 (6 bases). The germline V gene has CDR1 MNHEY and CDR2 SMNVEV (reference sequence). This CDR3 spans 15 amino acids. The V gene lost 7 bases and the J gene lost 2 bases, with 14 bases spanning the gap. The CDR3 reads CASTSGRKNTGELFF. In nucleotides, the CDR3 is TGTGCCAGCACCTCGGGGAGGAAAAACACCGGGGAGCTGTTTTTT.

The V and J genes are TRBV27 and TRBJ2-5; D gene unclear. The DNA end is more similar to TRBJ2-7, so the J call may be wrong. Germline lookup yields CDR1 MNHEY and CDR2 SMNVEV (reference sequence). There are 11 residues in the CDR3. The CDR3 reads CASSPAYEQYF. Here the CDR3 DNA reads TGTGCCAGCAGTCCGGCCTACGAGCAGTACTTC.

This chain links TRBV5-4 with TRBJ2-6; D gene unclear. Germline lookup yields CDR1 SGHNT and CDR2 YYREEE (reference sequence). There are 13 residues in the CDR3. Trimming stripped 5 bases from V and 9 bases from J, with 12 bases between. In nucleotides, the CDR3 is TGTGCCAGCAGAGAAGACGTACTCAACGTCCTGACTTTC. This sequence encodes CASREDVLNVLTF.

The rearrangement joins TRBV9 to TRBJ2-5; 15 bases fit TRBD2. The CDR3 loop spans 18 amino acids. Germline trimming cut 2 bases from V and 5 bases from J; bases unmatched to any gene: 10. Germline CDR1 and CDR2: SGDLS and YYNGEE. CDR3 region: CASSVSGLAGGGEETQYF. The CDR3 nucleotides are TGTGCCAGCAGCGTCTCGGGACTAGCGGGAGGAGGGGAGGAGACCCAGTACTTC.

The chain joins TRBV28 to TRBJ2-2; 9 nucleotides line up with TRBD2. Losses at the gene ends were 6 bases for V and 6 bases for J; bases not matched to a gene: 5. Germline-derived CDR1 and CDR2 are MDHEN and SYDVKM. The CDR3 runs 14 residues. The CDR3 sequence is CASRGGRAAGELFF. Written as DNA, the CDR3 is TGTGCCAGCAGAGGCGGGAGGGCCGCCGGGGAGCTGTTTTTT.

This rearrangement joins TRBV6-5 to TRBJ1-4; D gene ambiguous. CDR3 length equals 16 residues. Trimming cost V 2 bases and J 4 bases, with 14 bases left between them. Germline loops: CDR1 MNHEY, CDR2 SVGAGI. In DNA form, the CDR3 reads TGTGCCAGCAGTTACAAATGGGGATCTGGTAATGAAAAACTGTTTTTT. Translating gives CASSYKWGSGNEKLFF.

The chain is built from TRBV7-6 and TRBJ1-2; TRBD1 might be the D (5 bases). Trimming pared 1 base from V and 0 bases from J, leaving 12 bases between. There are 16 residues in the CDR3. CDR1 and CDR2 (germline): SGHVS, FNYEAQ. The CDR3, as DNA: TGTGCCAGCAGCTTAGAGGGGCGTACAGCTAACTATGGCTACACCTTC. It codes for CASSLEGRTANYGYTF.

This rearrangement joins TRBV5-1 to TRBJ2-3, with 7 bases identical to TRBD1. The CDR3 has 15 residues. Losses at the gene ends were 4 bases for V and 0 bases for J; bases not matched to a gene: 5. The germline V gene encodes CDR1 SGHRS and CDR2 YFSETQ. CDR3 sequence (DNA): TGCGCCAGCAGCGGACAGGACATTAGCACAGATACGCAGTATTTT. Translated: CASSGQDISTDTQYF. Full variable domain (outside the CDR3, taken from reference TRBV5-1 and TRBJ2-3): KAGVTQTPRYLIKTRGQQVTLSCSPISGHRSVSWYQQTPGQGLQFLFEYFSETQRNKGNFPGRFSGRQFSNSRSEMNVSTLELGDSALYLCASSGQDISTDTQYFGPGTRLTVL.

The chain carries TRBV7-6 and TRBJ2-7; 8 bases fit TRBD2. The germline CDR1 and CDR2 sequences are SGHVS and FNYEAQ. The CDR3 covers 13 residues. The V and J ends lost 5 bases and 3 bases, in that order; junction bases with no gene match: 3. The CDR3, as DNA: TGTGCCAGCAGCCCCGGGACTAGCTACGAGCAGTACTTC. Translating gives CASSPGTSYEQYF.

This chain uses TRBV9 with TRBJ2-5; D perhaps matches TRBD1 (5 bases). CDR3 size: 13 residues. V was pared by 0 bases and J by 4 bases, with 7 bases between. Germline V gives CDR1 SGDLS, CDR2 YYNGEE. CDR3 protein: CASSVDQGETQYF. In nucleotides, the CDR3 is TGTGCCAGCAGCGTAGATCAGGGAGAGACCCAGTACTTC.

J is TRBJ1-2 and V is TRBV7-8, with no clear D. From germline, CDR1 is SGHVS and CDR2 FQNEAQ. Between the trimmed V and J ends, which lost 5 bases and 1 base, there was a span of 17 bases. The CDR3 contains 16 residues. The CDR3 loop is CASSTRAAAINYGYTF. The CDR3 DNA reads TGTGCCAGCAGCACCCGGGCAGCAGCCATTAACTATGGCTACACCTTC.

This clone has more than one count but fewer than ten. In DNA form, the CDR3 reads TGTGCCAGCAGCAGCGGCCCGGGGGGCTACGAGCAGTACTTC. Amino acids: CASSSGPGGYEQYF. The chain joins TRBV13 to TRBJ2-7; 7 bases match TRBD2. CDR3 length: 14 amino acids. Germline loops: CDR1 PRHDT, CDR2 FYEKMQ (reference sequence). The V and J ends lost 5 bases and 3 bases, in that order; junction bases with no gene match: 7.

This rearrangement joins TRBV5-1 to TRBJ2-5, with a weak D call TRBD1 (5 bases). With 4 bases removed from V and 1 base from J, the gap between germline ends came to 14 bases. This CDR3 contains 15 residues. Germline V gene lookup returns CDR1 SGHRS and CDR2 YFSETQ. Here the CDR3 DNA reads TGCGCCAGCAGCCTGATAGGGGTTCTCCAAGAGACCCAGTACTTC. Its translation is CASSLIGVLQETQYF.

This clone has just a few counts. V gene TRBV27 combines with J gene TRBJ1-2; maybe TRBD1 (6 bases). Trimming took 6 bases from V and 0 from J, leaving 11 bases between them. The CDR3 runs to 14 residues. Germline-derived CDR1 and CDR2 are MNHEY and SMNVEV (reference sequence). In nucleotides, the CDR3 is TGTGCCAGCAGCGTACAGGGAGCTAACTATGGCTACACCTTC. It yields the protein CASSVQGANYGYTF.

The chain uses TRBV6-1 and TRBJ1-5; D possibly corresponds to TRBD1 (6 bases). Germline loops: CDR1 MNHNS, CDR2 SASEGT. V was shortened by 4 bases and J by 11 bases, with 12 bases between the two germline ends. The CDR3 runs to 12 residues. CDR3 in DNA: TGTGCCAGCAGTGTACAGGGAAGGGCCCAGCATTTT. It yields the protein CASSVQGRAQHF.

The chain is built from TRBV2 and TRBJ2-7; 7 bases match TRBD2. From germline, CDR1 is SNHLY and CDR2 FYNNEI. CDR3 length: 14 amino acids. V lost 7 bases to trimming and J lost 3 bases; unmatched junction nucleotides: 9. The CDR3 here is CASNGEGRSYEQYF. The CDR3 DNA reads TGTGCCAGCAATGGGGAGGGCCGGAGCTACGAGCAGTACTTC.

The sample holds one count of this clone. The gene calls are TRBV4-1 and TRBJ2-1; TRBD2 might be the D (6 bases). Trimming cost V 1 base and J 8 bases, with 15 bases left between them. This CDR3 contains 15 residues. CDR1 and CDR2 from the germline V gene are MGHRA and YSYEKL. CDR3: CASSQATSEVYEQFF. In DNA form, the CDR3 reads TGCGCCAGCAGCCAAGCGACTAGTGAGGTTTATGAGCAGTTCTTC.

The chain has TRBV19 and TRBJ2-7; the D gene could be TRBD1 or TRBD2 (5 bases each). CDR1 and CDR2 from the germline V gene are LNHDA and SQIVND (reference sequence). Trimming cost V 6 bases and J 7 bases, with 22 bases left between them. The CDR3 contains 15 residues. In nucleotides, the CDR3 is TGTGCCAGTAGACTCGGGACGCTGGGACGCGGTGAGCAGTACTTC. This encodes CASRLGTLGRGEQYF.